This record covers a single T cell receptor beta chain. The antigen remains unidentified. Generated by immunoSEQ multiplex PCR, the TCRdb table keeps only in-frame clones and is missing some. The repertoire holds about 130,000 clones, with around 92% as singletons. Trimming cost V 3 bases and J 5 bases, with 11 bases left between them. CDR1 is SGHTA and CDR2 is FQGNSA in the germline V gene. The CDR3 is 15 residues long. This specimen belongs to a study of T cell responses to AZD1222 COVID-19 vaccine. Study summary: Second-dose timings of about 4 or about 12 weeks were pooled.

Findings and caveats of the study: Across spike, vaccine-associated CD4 TCRs were found, dominant at 160-218 and 743-854. Two AZD1222 administrations were followed by greater Spike-specific TCR breadth and depth. Possibly, clonal diversity was underestimated; donors were largely white British and included more females.

This specimen was peripheral blood, taken on day 0 of AZD1222 vaccination. The source of this sequence is an adult in good health. The rearrangement links TRBV7-2 to TRBJ1-6, with no clear D. Here the CDR3 reads CASSFFRLDNSPLHF. The CDR3 DNA reads as TGTGCCAGCAGCTTCTTCAGGCTCGATAATTCACCCCTCCACTTT.